This is a list of T cell receptor beta chains from one sample in a study of technical replicates of blood from a few donors. The repertoire was sequenced with immunoSEQ multiplex PCR; TCRdb's copy has only in-frame clones and lacks some. The table includes about 89,000 clones, about 94% detected once. Sequencing was done on a sample of T cells isolated from PBMCs. These receptor sequences come from a human donor in good health. CDR3s include the opening cysteine and the closing phenylalanine or tryptophan. Fields, in order: J gene, D gene, V gene, clone size, CDR3 DNA, CDR3 protein. D genes are given only for firm matches. The size of a clone is reported for some rows only, either as once, few or many, or as a class for expanded clones.

TRBJ1-3 | TRBD1 | TRBV7-2 | . | TGTGCCAGCAGCTCTTGGACAGGAATCTCTGGAAACACCATATATTTT | CASSSWTGISGNTIYF
TRBJ1-2 | TRBD1 | TRBV5-4 | . | TGTGCCAGCATCCAACAGGGGGCGTACGGCTACACCTTC | CASIQQGAYGYTF
TRBJ2-1 | TRBD2 | TRBV19 | . | TGTGCCAGTAGTCCTTACACCGGGACTAGCGGGGACAATGAGCAGTTCTTC | CASSPYTGTSGDNEQFF
TRBJ1-5 | TRBD1 | TRBV27 | . | TGTGCCAGCAGTTCAAGACAGGGGCGCAATCAGCCCCAGCATTTT | CASSSRQGRNQPQHF
TRBJ2-1 | TRBD1 | TRBV4-1 | once | TGCGCCAGCAGCCAAGGCAGGGGGCTTAACTACAATGAGCAGTTCTTC | CASSQGRGLNYNEQFF
TRBJ2-6 | . | TRBV19 | . | TGTGCCAGTAGTATCGGGGTTTCTGGGGCCAACGTCCTGACTTTC | CASSIGVSGANVLTF
TRBJ1-1 | TRBD1 | TRBV6-6 | . | TGTGCCAGCAGACCCCCCGGGACAGGGAACACTGAAGCTTTCTTT | CASRPPGTGNTEAFF
TRBJ2-3 | . | TRBV5-1 | . | TGCGCCAGCAGCCGCCCCGGGAGCACAGATACGCAGTATTTT | CASSRPGSTDTQYF
TRBJ1-1 | TRBD1 | TRBV6-5 | . | TGTGCCAGCAGTTATGACAGGGTAAGGACTGAAGCTTTCTTT | CASSYDRVRTEAFF
TRBJ1-5 | . | TRBV19 | . | TGTGCCAGTAGACAGTATAGCAATCAGCCCCAGCATTTT | CASRQYSNQPQHF
TRBJ1-4 | . | TRBV6-5 | . | TGTGCCAGCAGTTGGACAGCAACTAATGAAAAACTGTTTTTT | CASSWTATNEKLFF
TRBJ2-1 | TRBD2 | TRBV29-1 | . | TGCAGCGTTCGGATGCAGAGCACTAGCGGGTGGTTGGGGTTCTTC | CSVRMQSTSGWLGFF
TRBJ2-5 | TRBD2 | TRBV11-2 | . | TGTGCCAGCAGCTTAGATCCTAGCGGGAGCCTACAAGAGACCCAGTACTTC | CASSLDPSGSLQETQYF
TRBJ2-1 | . | TRBV1 | . | TGCACCAGCAGCCAAGTTTACGGGAGGTTGTCCTACAATGAGCAGTTCTTC | CTSSQVYGRLSYNEQFF
TRBJ2-1 | TRBD2 | TRBV10-1 | . | TGCGCCAGCAGTGATGCACTAGCGGGAGGGAACAATGAGCAGTTCTTC | CASSDALAGGNNEQFF
TRBJ2-5 | TRBD1 | TRBV28 | . | TGTGCCAGCATTGGGGACAGGGGCGGACAAGAGACCCAGTACTTC | CASIGDRGGQETQYF
TRBJ1-5 | . | TRBV19 | . | TGTGCCAGTACTCCCTATAGCAATCAGCCCCAGCATTTT | CASTPYSNQPQHF